This T cell receptor (beta chain) was found in a study of Ad26.COV2.S vaccination and SARS-CoV-2 variants. For the study at large: Once, or twice with 56 days between doses, Ad26.COV2.S was given intramuscularly. Study results and limitations: Ad26.COV2.S recipients had broader spike-specific TCRs (P = 0.0014). Following vaccination, spike-specific CD8+ and CD4+ T cell responses reportedly exhibited substantial breadth.

Worth noting for this clone: Its antigen is not known.

Assay: immunoSEQ multiplex PCR; the TCRdb copy retains only in-frame clones and omits some. The sample records more than 400,000 clones, around 90% being singletons. Treatment: roughly 20 received Ad26.COV2.S at low or high dose, single or two shots; 5 received placebo; per-sample allocation not given. Sampling took place 63 days after the first vaccine or placebo injection. The clonotype comes from a person between 18 and 65 years old who received the Ad26.COV2.S COVID-19 vaccine or a placebo. The sequencing used peripheral blood, collected in a trial of Ad26.COV2.S vaccine versus placebo.

The CDR3 DNA sequence: TGCGCCAGCAGCTTGTTCGCGGCAGGGGGCGGCTACGAGCAGTACTTC. This codes for CASSLFAAGGGYEQYF. The chain uses TRBV5-1 and TRBJ2-7, with 8 bases identical to TRBD1. Per germline, CDR1 SGHRS and CDR2 YFSETQ. The CDR3 is made up of 16 amino acids. The junction had 9 bases not matched to a gene; V was cut back by 1 base and J by 3 bases.